This note documents a single T cell receptor (beta chain) sequence. Antigen specificity is unknown. This entry belongs to a study of CD8+ T cells in alopecia areata. Notes on the study in general: Scalp repertoires also include resident alphabeta T cells from normal skin. Researchers report lesional scalp, most notably alopecia totalis/universalis, outstripped normal scalp in clonality.

RNA was extracted and reverse transcribed into cDNA as the sequencing template. The table came from immunoSEQ multiplex PCR; TCRdb's copy has only in-frame clones and leaves some out. The table has around 160,000 clones, 47% seen once. Alopecia areata patients provided lesional scalp punch biopsies and peripheral blood. Specimen: CD4+ T cells sorted from blood. This clonotype originated in a human donor with alopecia areata.

Written as DNA, the CDR3 is TGTGCCATCAGGACAGGGGCGGCTCAGCCCCAGCATTTT. Residues: CAIRTGAAQPQHF. The chain uses TRBV10-3 and TRBJ1-5, with 8 bases identical to TRBD1. Trimming took 6 bases from V and 6 from J; bases not matched to a gene: 4. The length of the CDR3 is 13 residues. Germline V gives CDR1 ENHRY, CDR2 SYGVKD.